The source of this TCR beta chain is a study of identical twins. Study results and caveats: A partial confounding effect on zero-insertion analyses could come from invariant MAIT and iNKT cells. The models systematically underestimated how much out-of-frame TCR alpha was shared in monozygotic twins. These conclusions were based on statistical analysis (cross-sectional, not following the same donors).

The ends were cut back, 2 bases at V and 10 bases at J, with 9 bases in the middle. This CDR3 is built from 13 residues. This clonotype has a count of ten or more. Antigen: not known. The cDNA had a unique molecular identifier and a template-switch universal primer site. TCRdb analysed the 5' RACE reads with MiXCR anew, one entry per CDR3 protein. The table shows 640,000 or so distinct CDR3 sequences, with around 5.7% occurring only once. Material: naive T cells sorted from blood. The chain combines TRBV12-3 or TRBV12-4 with TRBJ1-6, with D hard to call. This clonotype originated in a man between 18 and 35 years old in good health. CDR3 residues: CASSLRVGSPLHF. The CDR3 DNA follows: TGTGCCAGCAGTTTACGGGTCGGATCACCCCTCCACTTT.